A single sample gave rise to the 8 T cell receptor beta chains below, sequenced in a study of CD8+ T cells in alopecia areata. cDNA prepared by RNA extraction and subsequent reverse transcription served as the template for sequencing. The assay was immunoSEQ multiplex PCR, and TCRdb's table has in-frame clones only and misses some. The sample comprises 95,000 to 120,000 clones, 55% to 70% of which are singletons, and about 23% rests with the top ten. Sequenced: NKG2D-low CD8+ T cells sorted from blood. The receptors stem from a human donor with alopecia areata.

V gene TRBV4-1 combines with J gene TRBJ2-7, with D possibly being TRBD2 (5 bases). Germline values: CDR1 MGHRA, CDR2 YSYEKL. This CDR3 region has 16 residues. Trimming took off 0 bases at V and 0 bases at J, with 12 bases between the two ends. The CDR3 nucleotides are TGCGCCAGCAGCCAAGATCCGGGGTCTCCCTCCTACGAGCAGTACTTC. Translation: CASSQDPGSPSYEQYF.

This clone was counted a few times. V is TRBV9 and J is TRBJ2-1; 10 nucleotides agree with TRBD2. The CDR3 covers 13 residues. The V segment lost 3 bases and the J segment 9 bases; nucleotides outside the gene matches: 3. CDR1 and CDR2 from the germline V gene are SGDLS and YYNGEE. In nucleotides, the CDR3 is TGTGCCAGCAGCGCCAGACTAGCGGGTGAGCAGTTCTTC. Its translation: CASSARLAGEQFF. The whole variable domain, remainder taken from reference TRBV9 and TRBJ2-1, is DSGVTQTPKHLITATGQRVTLRCSPRSGDLSVYWYQQSLDQGLQFLIQYYNGEERAKGNILERFSAQQFPDLHSELNLSSLELGDSALYFCASSARLAGEQFFGPGTRLTVL.

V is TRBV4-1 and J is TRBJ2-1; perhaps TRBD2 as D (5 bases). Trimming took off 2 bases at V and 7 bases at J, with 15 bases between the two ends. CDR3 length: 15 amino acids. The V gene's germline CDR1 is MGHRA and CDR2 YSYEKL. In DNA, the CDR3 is TGCGCCAGCAGCCAAAAACCGGGGTGGCAAAATGAGCAGTTCTTC. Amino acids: CASSQKPGWQNEQFF.

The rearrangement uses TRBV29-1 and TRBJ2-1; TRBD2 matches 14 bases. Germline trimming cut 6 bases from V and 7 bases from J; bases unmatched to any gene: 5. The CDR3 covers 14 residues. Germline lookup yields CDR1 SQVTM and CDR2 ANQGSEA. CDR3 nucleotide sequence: TGCAGCGTCCAGGGACTAGCGGGAGCGAATGAGCAGTTCTTC. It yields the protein CSVQGLAGANEQFF.

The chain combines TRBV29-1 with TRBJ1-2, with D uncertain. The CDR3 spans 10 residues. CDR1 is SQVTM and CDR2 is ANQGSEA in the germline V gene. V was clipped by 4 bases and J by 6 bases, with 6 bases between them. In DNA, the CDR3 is TGCAGCGTTGTTACTGATGGCTACACCTTC. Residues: CSVVTDGYTF.

CDR3 in amino acids: CASSLVGTGSSYNEQFF. Written as DNA, the CDR3 is TGTGCCAGCAGCTTAGTAGGGACAGGTAGCTCCTACAATGAGCAGTTCTTC. The rearrangement links TRBV7-9 to TRBJ2-1; TRBD1 matches 8 bases. The V segment lost 1 base and the J segment 0 bases; nucleotides outside the gene matches: 5. Germline CDR1 is SEHNR and CDR2 is FQNEAQ (reference sequence). CDR3 size: 17 residues.

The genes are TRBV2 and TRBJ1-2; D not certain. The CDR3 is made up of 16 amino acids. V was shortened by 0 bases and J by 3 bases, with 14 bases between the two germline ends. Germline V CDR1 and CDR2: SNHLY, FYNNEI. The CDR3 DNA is TGTGCCAGCAGTGAAGCCGGCGATCAGGACTACTATGGCTACACCTTC. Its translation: CASSEAGDQDYYGYTF.

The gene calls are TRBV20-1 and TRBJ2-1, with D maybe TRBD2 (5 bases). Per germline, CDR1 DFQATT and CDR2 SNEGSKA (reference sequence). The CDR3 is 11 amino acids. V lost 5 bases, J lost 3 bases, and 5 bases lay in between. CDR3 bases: TGCAGTGCTCGGGACTACAATGAGCAGTTCTTC. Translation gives CSARDYNEQFF.